Given below is one T cell receptor beta chain in context. The sample is drawn from a study of T cell changes during pregnancy in multiple sclerosis. The data were produced by immunoSEQ multiplex PCR, yet TCRdb's version contains in-frame clones alone and is incomplete. The sample records 90,000 to 150,000 clones, roughly 92% being singletons. The germline gives CDR1 SNHLY, CDR2 FYNNEI. With 4 bases clipped from V and 4 bases from J, the junction kept 4 bases outside the gene matches. This CDR3 is built from 14 residues. The rearrangement joins TRBV2 to TRBJ2-3; 8 bases are a match to TRBD2. Specimen: peripheral blood, collected before pregnancy. This clonotype was sampled from a female donor with multiple sclerosis, enrolled in a pregnancy study. The CDR3 DNA sequence: TGTGCCAGCAGTGTTGGCGGGAGGCCAGATACGCAGTATTTT. Its translation: CASSVGGRPDTQYF.